Given below is one T cell receptor beta chain in context. There is no known antigen for this receptor. No base quality values were provided; no much bigger clone lies one nucleotide off. CDR1 and CDR2, per the germline V gene, are SNHLY and FYNNEI. The germline V and J ends show losses of 9 bases and 0 bases respectively, and no gene match explains 5 bases of the junction. The CDR3 numbers 14 residues from cysteine through phenylalanine. Solely the CDR3 DNA is kept, with 42 bases framed from the first base. This specimen comes from a study of beta chain features in type 1 diabetes (dated by TCRdb to the late 2010s). Describing the broader study: Patients and healthy donors did not differ in mean age, gender distribution, total cell number or subset yield. Naive and central memory subsets were obtained from all 30 or so donors, but regulatory and stem cell-like memory subsets were isolated from only 8 patients and roughly 8 healthy donors. In the study, TCRB repertoires of sorted circulating CD4+ T cell subsets from recently diagnosed type 1 diabetes patients were compared with those of matched healthy donors. A total of 107,917,701 sorted cells were examined across all samples, and the number of cells per subset was strongly correlated with RNA yield.

The research as a whole found: Patients with type 1 diabetes made fewer insertions and deleted more nucleotides at VDJ recombination sites, implying thymic rearrangement abnormalities. Because cDNA was sequenced instead of genomic DNA, highly expressing activated cells could be over-represented, though the groups showed no difference in activation or CD3 levels. Naive, central memory and regulatory TCRB repertoires appeared more similar among patients than among healthy donors. PCR may preferentially amplify shorter templates, but because patient and control samples were amplified and corrected together, any resulting skew would affect both groups equally. HLA sub-analyses involved small numbers of individuals, so any influence of HLA type on TCRB rearrangement remained unresolved. A moderate but significant shortening of TCRB CDR3 length was observed in type 1 diabetes patients in all four CD4+ subsets.

A single peripheral blood draw of about 120 mL on average was collected from each donor into heparinised tubes. A BD FACSAria II was used to sort naive, central memory, regulatory and stem cell-like memory CD4+ T cells with a panel that included CD45RO, CCR7, CD25, CD127, CD95 and CD27. Purity was above 95% for every sorted population. PBMCs were separated immediately by Lymphoprep density gradient centrifugation and were stained directly, without being cultured. To minimize batch effects, samples were stained and sorted in pairs, one healthy donor with one patient per experiment. The entire isolated RNA was reverse transcribed using the High Capacity cDNA Reverse Transcription Kit, and thus expressed TCRB transcripts were sequenced. Deep immunoSEQ sequencing was performed on naive, central memory and regulatory T cell samples, with an average of roughly 3.6 million total reads per sample. Sorted cells were lysed in RLT buffer and RNA was extracted with DNase-treated RNeasy Micro or Mini kits, depending on cell number. To prevent cross-contamination, each cell subset was processed individually, whereas patient and healthy donor samples were processed jointly. Using the immunoSEQ multiplex PCR, TCRB sequences were amplified from cDNA into 87-bp fragments spanning the CDR3 region. Sequencing of the amplicons was done on the Illumina HiSeq platform. The study's processing was this. PCR bias was computationally corrected using synthetic template baselines, reads within Hamming distance 2 were collapsed, and singletons that could not be merged were discarded. Reads were aligned against IMGT to assign V, D and J genes, CDR3 length and insertions or deletions at six rearrangement sites. Within each subset, clonotype counts were normalized to the number of sorted cells before true diversity and Gini coefficients were calculated with the tcR R package. The overlap coefficient, calculated on TCRB nucleotide sequences, was used to measure repertoire sharing. As a proxy for the pre-selection repertoire, out-of-frame TCRB sequences from naive cells were analyzed. TCRdb took over this immuneACCESS table, retaining in-frame rearrangements with V and J assigned. Such tables are incomplete; in checked studies, under half of the missing clones stem from an unresolved V gene, and the remainder is unexplained. V and J calls and clone size are those listed in that table; D and trimming were worked out from the DNA. This sample is represented by under 450,000 clones; about 15% of them were singletons. Of the sample, roughly 0.038% falls within the top ten clones.

This clonotype originated in a young man in good health. Input material: naive CD4+ T cells from blood. Per the publication, the cell subset or site label means: true naive CD4+ T cells. The sequence joins TRBV2 to TRBJ1-1, with TRBD1 identical over 9 junction bases. The CDR3 in this case is CARERDRVNTEAFF. At the DNA level, the sequence is TGTGCCAGAGAGAGGGACAGGGTGAACACTGAAGCTTTCTTT.